Sequencing of this T cell receptor beta chain was carried out in a study of CD8+ T cells in alopecia areata. Across the whole study: Skin from roughly 6-12-month-old C3H/HeJ graft donors with spontaneous alopecia went to roughly 6-10-week-old female C3H/HeJ mice. Findings and caveats of the study: Relative to mice, TCR sharing across patients was less clear, a difference possibly HLA-related. Besides other cells, scalp samples also yield sequences of resident alphabeta T cells from normal skin. Affected lesional scalp, above all in alopecia totalis/universalis, was more clonal than normal scalp.

This clone showed up just a few times. Antigen: not known. The gene symbols are mouse symbols. The read is 4 residues too short to cover the CDR3 end, so that end is filled in from the germline J gene. Sequencing templates came from extracted RNA that was reverse transcribed into cDNA. Measured with immunoSEQ multiplex PCR; TCRdb has only the in-frame clones, and not every one. Listed for the sample are more than 90,000 clones, none seen a single time. The germline V gene has CDR1 SGHDT and CDR2 FRDEAV. The V segment lost 4 bases and the J segment 0 bases; nucleotides outside the gene matches: 6. This CDR3 is built from 15 residues.

The receptor was isolated from a C3H/HeJ mouse with alopecia areata. Mouse MHC haplotype: H2-k. This sequence joins TRBV14 and TRBJ1-2, with 7 nucleotides matching TRBD1. Sequences were obtained from lesional skin. The CDR3 protein is CASSAHRGPNSDYTF. The CDR3 bases that were read are TGTGCCAGCAGTGCCCACAGGGGACCAAACTCC.